Listed below are T cell receptor beta chains from one sample, sequenced in a study of cytomegalovirus exposure and HLA in healthy donors. The method was immunoSEQ multiplex PCR; TCRdb's version includes in-frame clones alone and lacks a portion of them. The sample consists of approximately 190,000 clones, approximately 90% of them appearing once. Sequenced input: PBMCs. Every receptor here comes from a boy under 10 years old in good health and CMV-seronegative. The CDR3 runs from the conserved cysteine through the conserved F or W.

CASSGRQGIQYF	TRBJ2-7	TRBV9
CASSLRTSGVGTQYF	TRBJ2-5	TRBV27
CAIRSSGRGIDTQYF	TRBJ2-3	TRBV10-3
CASSLKAGVTDTQYF	TRBJ2-3	TRBV7-2
CASSITTGELRYGYTF	TRBJ1-2	TRBV5-1
CASSYRTVAKNIQYF	TRBJ2-4	TRBV5-6
CAWGSGNSYEQYF	TRBJ2-7	TRBV30
CASSLGRAAEAFF	TRBJ1-1	TRBV7-3
CASATGGFPEAFF	TRBJ1-1	TRBV5-8
CASSLGQDYEQYF	TRBJ2-7	TRBV28
CAWSVLYRLGVAFF	TRBJ1-1	TRBV30
CAKLGQGWGDTQYF	TRBJ2-3	TRBV6-1
CASSSLADSYNEQFF	TRBJ2-1	TRBV5-1
CASSLATNYGYTF	TRBJ1-2	TRBV7-2
CASCWDSQRLTEAFF	TRBJ1-1	TRBV13
CASSVGGTYEQYF	TRBJ2-7	TRBV9
CASSQSTGVWTGELFF	TRBJ2-2	TRBV14
CSGASSGPLPSQFF	TRBJ2-1	TRBV29-1
CAWTLGGRRQPQHF	TRBJ1-5	TRBV30
CASSSLGSGGYGREQYF	TRBJ2-7	TRBV7-9
CASSLERGTSITDTQYF	TRBJ2-3	TRBV5-6
CASNRLNYGYTF	TRBJ1-2	TRBV19
CASSENSSGNTIYF	TRBJ1-3	TRBV28
CASSLGGEWDTQYF	TRBJ2-3	TRBV27
CASSQAETQYF	TRBJ2-5	TRBV7-9
CASSSGQELFF	TRBJ2-2	TRBV7-3
CASSSIGPGDRGSRLYTEAFF	TRBJ1-1	TRBV28
CASSISGGTHSNQPQHF	TRBJ1-5	TRBV19
CASSYSNQPQHF	TRBJ1-5	TRBV28
CASSSSDRVTEAFF	TRBJ1-1	TRBV7-9
CASSPSGQGRYEQYF	-	TRBV9
CASSIGLAGVYEQYF	TRBJ2-7	TRBV19
CASSRTLAKNIQYF	TRBJ2-4	TRBV2
CASSRDREVSDTQYF	TRBJ2-3	TRBV2
CASSRQQSPNYGYTF	TRBJ1-2	TRBV16
CASGLALPGSYNEQFF	TRBJ2-1	TRBV12-5
CASTAARDRGRYEQYF	TRBJ2-7	TRBV7-9
CASSPRDRTYEQYF	TRBJ2-7	TRBV7-9
CASSLGDSYNEQFF	TRBJ2-1	TRBV5-4